These T cell receptor beta chains were read from a single sample in a study of T cell repertoires in cytomegalovirus infection. TCRdb re-called the reads with MiXCR, one entry per CDR3 protein. Of some 700,000 distinct CDR3 sequences in the sample, 35% are singletons; the top ten hold around 2.6%. Sequences were obtained from PBMCs. All receptors come from a human donor in good health (CMV status not recorded). Some clones in this sample may be carry-over from other donors' samples. Each CDR3 is given without its conserved first and last residue.

v_call cdr3_aa
TRBV7-6 ASSLAPTYSSGNTIY
TRBV5-6 ASSFSGGNSEAF
TRBV6-1 ASSDPASGFYNEQF
TRBV28 ASSLSAVGQF
TRBV7-6 ASSNDRVEQY
TRBV20-1 SAQQVLSNQPQH
TRBV20-1 SASGSSSYNEQF
TRBV28 ASSPQSMNTEAF
TRBV7-9 ASSRDQYQETQY
TRBV28 ASSRGRLSTDTQY
TRBV7-6 ASSLETVPAFVQY
TRBV7-9 ASSLEERQGRLH
TRBV7-8 ASSLQQQGRVFSSYEQY
TRBV28 ASSLLGTSYNEQF
TRBV2 ASRLLAGGSETQY
TRBV10-3 AVRYEPSYEQY
TRBV20-1 SANRGGDYEQY